This T cell receptor beta chain stems from a study of blood T cell repertoires in COVID-19. Looking at the study overall: Acute and convalescent COVID-19 samples came from the United States, Italy and Spain. The cDNA or gDNA used as material had been derived from T cells, B-cell-depleted T cells, or PBMCs.

Authors' data handling: Researchers report that nucleated cell counts were estimated from reference gene primer amplification. TCRdb's copy holds only in-frame clones and misses some; the assay was immunoSEQ multiplex PCR. V, J and clone size were drawn from that table, and D and trimming were deduced from the DNA. The sample lists roughly 280,000 clones, around 85% occurring once. Germline V lookup: CDR1 LGHDT, CDR2 YNNKEL (reference sequence). This CDR3 is built from 16 residues. The ends lost 3 bases at V and 6 bases at J; junction bases unmatched: 8. The sequence came from a woman in her sixties or seventies with acute or convalescent COVID-19. Sequencing was done on a sample of peripheral blood. V is TRBV3-1 (or the pseudogene TRBV3-2) and J is TRBJ2-3, with 11 bases fitting TRBD2. CDR3 nucleotides: TGTGCCAGCAGCCATCATAGCGGGGGGGCAGGGGATACGCAGTATTTT. Amino acids: CASSHHSGGAGDTQYF.